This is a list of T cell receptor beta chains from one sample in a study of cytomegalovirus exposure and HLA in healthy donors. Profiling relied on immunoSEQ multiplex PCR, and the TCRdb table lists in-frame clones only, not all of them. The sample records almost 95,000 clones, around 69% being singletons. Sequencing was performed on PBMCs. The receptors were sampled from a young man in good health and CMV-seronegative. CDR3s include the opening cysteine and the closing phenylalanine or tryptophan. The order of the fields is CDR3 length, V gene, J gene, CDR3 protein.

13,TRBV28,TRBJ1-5,CASRTPQNQPQHF
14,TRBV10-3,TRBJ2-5,CAISQGLGGETQYF
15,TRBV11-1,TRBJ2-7,CASSLVGTDFYEQYF
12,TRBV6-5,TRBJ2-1,CASHMDRGEQFF
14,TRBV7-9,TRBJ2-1,CASSFGSSYNEQFF
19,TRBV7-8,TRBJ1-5,CASSSSRTRADSLNQPQHF
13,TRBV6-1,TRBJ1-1,CASRGGETTEAFF
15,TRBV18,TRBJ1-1,CASSPVRGENTEAFF
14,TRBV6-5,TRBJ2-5,CASRDSGRDETQYF
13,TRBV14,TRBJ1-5,CASSQTLNQPQHF
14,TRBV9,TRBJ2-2,CASSLWGDTGELFF